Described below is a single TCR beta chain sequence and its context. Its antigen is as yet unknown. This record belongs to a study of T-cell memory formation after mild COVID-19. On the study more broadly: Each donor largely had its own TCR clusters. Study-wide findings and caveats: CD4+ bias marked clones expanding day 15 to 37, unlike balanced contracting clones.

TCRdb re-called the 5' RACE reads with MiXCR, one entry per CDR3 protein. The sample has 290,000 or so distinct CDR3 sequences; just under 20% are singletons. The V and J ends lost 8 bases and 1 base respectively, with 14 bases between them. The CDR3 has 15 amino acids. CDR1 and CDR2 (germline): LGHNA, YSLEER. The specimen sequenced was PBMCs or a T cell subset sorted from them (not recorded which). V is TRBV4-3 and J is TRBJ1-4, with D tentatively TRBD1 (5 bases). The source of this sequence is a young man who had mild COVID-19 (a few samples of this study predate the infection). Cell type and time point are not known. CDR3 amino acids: CASGRGLGTNEKLFF. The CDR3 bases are TGCGCCAGCGGAAGGGGACTCGGAACTAATGAAAAACTGTTTTTT.